The text below deals with one T cell receptor beta chain. Its specificity is unknown. The sample is drawn from a study of cytotoxic CD8 clonotypes in ibrutinib-treated CLL. Study-wide context: Productive templates averaged around 250,000 per sample, and productive rearrangements 94,082. General study findings and limits: Age-matched healthy donor levels were exceeded by baseline clonality, which tracked circulating CD8+ T-cell counts. Sampling times, which were not matched between the groups, differed between sustained-remission patients and progressing patients.

Clones were sequenced by immunoSEQ multiplex PCR, and TCRdb holds only the in-frame ones, with some missing. The sample shows about 300,000 clones, less than 85% of them seen only once. The TCR was taken from a human donor with chronic lymphocytic leukemia. This material consisted of PBMCs, taken at disease progression, from a patient treated with ibrutinib.

The CDR3 DNA reads TGCGCCAGCAGCGCGGACAGGGGGAGCTACCAAGAGACCCAGTACTTC. This gives the protein CASSADRGSYQETQYF. The V and J genes are TRBV5-1 and TRBJ2-5; TRBD1 matches 10 bases. From germline, CDR1 is SGHRS and CDR2 YFSETQ. V lost 4 bases to trimming and J lost 0 bases; unmatched junction nucleotides: 6. The CDR3 runs to 16 residues.